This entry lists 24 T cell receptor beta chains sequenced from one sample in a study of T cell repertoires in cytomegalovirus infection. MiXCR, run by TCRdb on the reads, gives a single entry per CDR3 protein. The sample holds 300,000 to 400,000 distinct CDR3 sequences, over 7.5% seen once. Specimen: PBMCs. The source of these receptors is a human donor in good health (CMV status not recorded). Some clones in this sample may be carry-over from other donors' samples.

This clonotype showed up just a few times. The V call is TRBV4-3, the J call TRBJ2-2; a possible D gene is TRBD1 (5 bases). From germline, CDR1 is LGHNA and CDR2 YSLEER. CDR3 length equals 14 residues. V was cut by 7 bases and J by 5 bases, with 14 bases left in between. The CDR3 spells CASKKGSRTGELFF. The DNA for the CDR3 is TGCGCCAGCAAGAAGGGGTCTCGGACCGGGGAGCTGTTTTTT.

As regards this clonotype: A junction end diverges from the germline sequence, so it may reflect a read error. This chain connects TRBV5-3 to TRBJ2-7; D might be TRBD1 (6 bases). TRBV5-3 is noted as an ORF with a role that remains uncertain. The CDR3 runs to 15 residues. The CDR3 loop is CASSLFGTLHYEQYF. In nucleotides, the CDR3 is TGTGCCAGCAGCTTATTTGGGACACTCCACTACGAGCAGTACTTC.

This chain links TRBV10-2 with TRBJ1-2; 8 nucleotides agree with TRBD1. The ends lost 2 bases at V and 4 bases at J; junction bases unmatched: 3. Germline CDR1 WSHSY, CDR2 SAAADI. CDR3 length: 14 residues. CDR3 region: CASSEKGTGYGYTF. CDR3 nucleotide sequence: TGCGCCAGCAGTGAGAAGGGGACAGGCTATGGCTACACCTTC.

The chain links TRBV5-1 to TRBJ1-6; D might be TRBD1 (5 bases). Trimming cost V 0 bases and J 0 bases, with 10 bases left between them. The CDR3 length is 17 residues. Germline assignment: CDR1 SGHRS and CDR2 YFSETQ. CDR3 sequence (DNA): TGCGCCAGCAGCTTGGTGGGGGATCGCTCCTATAATTCACCCCTCCACTTT. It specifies CASSLVGDRSYNSPLHF.

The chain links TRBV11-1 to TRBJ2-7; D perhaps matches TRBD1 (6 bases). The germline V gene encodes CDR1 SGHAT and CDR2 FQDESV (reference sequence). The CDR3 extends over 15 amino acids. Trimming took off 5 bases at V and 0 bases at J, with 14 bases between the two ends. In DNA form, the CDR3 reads TGTGCCAGCAGCAATAAACAGGGACCCTCCTACGAGCAGTACTTC. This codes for CASSNKQGPSYEQYF.

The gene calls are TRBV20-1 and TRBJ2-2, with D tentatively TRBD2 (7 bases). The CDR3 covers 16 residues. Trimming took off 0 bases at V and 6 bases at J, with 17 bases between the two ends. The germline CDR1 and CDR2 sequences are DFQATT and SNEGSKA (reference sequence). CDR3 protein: CSARDWGGGGAGELFF. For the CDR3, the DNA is TGCAGTGCTAGAGATTGGGGGGGGGGCGGGGCCGGGGAGCTGTTTTTT.

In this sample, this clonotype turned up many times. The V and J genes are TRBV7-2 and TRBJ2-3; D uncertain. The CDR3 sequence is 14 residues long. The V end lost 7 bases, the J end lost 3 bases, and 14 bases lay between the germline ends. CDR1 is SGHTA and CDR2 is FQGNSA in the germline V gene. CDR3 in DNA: TGTGCCAGCATCCTCCGGGCTACAACAGATACGCAGTATTTT. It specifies CASILRATTDTQYF.

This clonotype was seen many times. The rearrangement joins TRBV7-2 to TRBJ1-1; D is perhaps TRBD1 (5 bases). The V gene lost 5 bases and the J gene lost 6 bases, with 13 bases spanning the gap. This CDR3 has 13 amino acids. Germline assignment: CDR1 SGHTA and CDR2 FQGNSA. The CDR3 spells CASSPRLGPEAFF. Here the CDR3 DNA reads TGTGCCAGCAGCCCGCGTCTGGGACCTGAAGCTTTCTTT.

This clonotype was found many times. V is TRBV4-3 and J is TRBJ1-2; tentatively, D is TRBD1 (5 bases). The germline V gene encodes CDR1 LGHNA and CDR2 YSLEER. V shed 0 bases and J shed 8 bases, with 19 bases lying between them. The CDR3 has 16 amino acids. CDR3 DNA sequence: TGCGCCAGCAGCCAAGATGGGTCGGCGGGGCTTGGAGGCTACACCTTC. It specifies CASSQDGSAGLGGYTF.

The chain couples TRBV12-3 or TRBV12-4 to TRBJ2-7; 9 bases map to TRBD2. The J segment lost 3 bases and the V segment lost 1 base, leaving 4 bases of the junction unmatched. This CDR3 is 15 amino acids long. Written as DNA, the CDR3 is TGTGCCAGCAGTTTAGGGGGGACTAGCAACTACGAGCAGTACTTC. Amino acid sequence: CASSLGGTSNYEQYF.

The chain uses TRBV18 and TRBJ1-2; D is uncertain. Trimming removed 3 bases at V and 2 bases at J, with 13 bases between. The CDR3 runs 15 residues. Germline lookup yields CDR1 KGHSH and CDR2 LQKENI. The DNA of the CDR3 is TGTGCCAGCTCACCGAGACCAAACTCCAACTATGGCTACACCTTC. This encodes CASSPRPNSNYGYTF.

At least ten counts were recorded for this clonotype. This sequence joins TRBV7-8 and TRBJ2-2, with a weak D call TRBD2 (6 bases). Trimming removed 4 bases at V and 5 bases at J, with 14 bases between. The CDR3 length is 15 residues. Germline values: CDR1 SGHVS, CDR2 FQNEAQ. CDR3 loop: CASSSLGAGTGELFF. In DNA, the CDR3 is TGTGCCAGCAGCTCTCTGGGAGCGGGTACCGGGGAGCTGTTTTTT.

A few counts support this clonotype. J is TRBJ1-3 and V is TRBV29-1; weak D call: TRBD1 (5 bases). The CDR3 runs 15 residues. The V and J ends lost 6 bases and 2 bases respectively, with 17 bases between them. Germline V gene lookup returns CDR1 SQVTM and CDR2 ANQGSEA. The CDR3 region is CSVEKGRSPGNTIYF. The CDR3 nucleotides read TGCAGCGTAGAAAAGGGGAGGTCTCCTGGAAACACCATATATTTT.

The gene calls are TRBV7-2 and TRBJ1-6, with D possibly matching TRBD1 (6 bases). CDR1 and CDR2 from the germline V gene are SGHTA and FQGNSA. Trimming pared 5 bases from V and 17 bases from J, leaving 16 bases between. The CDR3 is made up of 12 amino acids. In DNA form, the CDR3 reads TGTGCCAGCAGCAACCGGGGGCAGAGCTTCCACTTT. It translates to CASSNRGQSFHF.

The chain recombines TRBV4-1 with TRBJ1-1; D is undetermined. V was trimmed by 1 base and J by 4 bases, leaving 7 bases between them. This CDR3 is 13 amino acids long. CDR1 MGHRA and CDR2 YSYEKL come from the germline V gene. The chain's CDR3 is CASSQVGRTEAFF. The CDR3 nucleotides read TGCGCCAGCAGCCAAGTGGGCCGCACTGAAGCTTTCTTT.

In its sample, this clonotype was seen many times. The CDR3 DNA is TGTGCCAGCAGGAGTGGTCGACTAGCGGGAGGTCAGGAGCAGTTCTTC. This translates into CASRSGRLAGGQEQFF. The chain couples TRBV6-1 to TRBJ2-1; the match to TRBD2 covers 13 bases. CDR3 length: 16 residues. The germline CDR1 and CDR2 sequences are MNHNS and SASEGT. V dropped 6 bases and J dropped 10; count of bases not matched to a gene: 12.

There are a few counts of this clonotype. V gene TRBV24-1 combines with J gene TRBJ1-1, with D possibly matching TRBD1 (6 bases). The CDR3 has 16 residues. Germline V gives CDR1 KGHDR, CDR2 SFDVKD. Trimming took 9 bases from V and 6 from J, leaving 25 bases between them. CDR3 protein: CATPVSGTPNKAEAFF. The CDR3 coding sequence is TGTGCCACCCCGGTCTCCGGGACACCGAATAAGGCTGAAGCTTTCTTT.

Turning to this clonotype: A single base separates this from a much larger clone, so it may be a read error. The CDR3 region has the DNA TGTGCCAGCAGTGGGGGGACGCTAGCTAATGAAAAACTGTTTTTT. This encodes CASSGGTLANEKLFF. The chain is built from TRBV12-3 or TRBV12-4 and TRBJ1-4; D perhaps matches TRBD1 (5 bases). The CDR3 length is 15 residues. The V end lost 5 bases, the J end lost 3 bases, and 13 bases lay between the germline ends.

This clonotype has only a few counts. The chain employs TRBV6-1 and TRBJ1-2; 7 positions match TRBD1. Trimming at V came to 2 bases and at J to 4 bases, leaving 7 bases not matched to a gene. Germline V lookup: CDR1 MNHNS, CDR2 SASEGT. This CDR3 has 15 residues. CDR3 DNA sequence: TGTGCCAGCAGTGAACCGGGACAGCTGCGCTATGGCTACACCTTC. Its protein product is CASSEPGQLRYGYTF.

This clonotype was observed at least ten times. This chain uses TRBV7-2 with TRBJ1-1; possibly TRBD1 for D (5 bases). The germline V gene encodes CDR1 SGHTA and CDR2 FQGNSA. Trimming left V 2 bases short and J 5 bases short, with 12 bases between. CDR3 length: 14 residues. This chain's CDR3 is CASSLLQGGTEAFF. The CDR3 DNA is TGTGCCAGCAGCTTACTTCAGGGTGGTACTGAAGCTTTCTTT.

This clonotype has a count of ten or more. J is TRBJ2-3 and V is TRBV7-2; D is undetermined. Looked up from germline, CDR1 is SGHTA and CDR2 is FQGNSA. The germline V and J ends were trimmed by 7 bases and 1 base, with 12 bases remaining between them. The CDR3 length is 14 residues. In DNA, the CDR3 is TGTGCCAGCACCTCCCAGGCAGGCACAGATACGCAGTATTTT. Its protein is CASTSQAGTDTQYF.

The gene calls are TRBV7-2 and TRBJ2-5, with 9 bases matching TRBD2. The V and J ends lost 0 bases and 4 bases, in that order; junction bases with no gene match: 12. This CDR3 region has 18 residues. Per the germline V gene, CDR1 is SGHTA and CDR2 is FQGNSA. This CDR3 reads CASSLAVLSGGFGETQYF. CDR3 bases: TGTGCCAGCAGCTTAGCGGTCCTGAGCGGGGGGTTCGGAGAGACCCAGTACTTC.

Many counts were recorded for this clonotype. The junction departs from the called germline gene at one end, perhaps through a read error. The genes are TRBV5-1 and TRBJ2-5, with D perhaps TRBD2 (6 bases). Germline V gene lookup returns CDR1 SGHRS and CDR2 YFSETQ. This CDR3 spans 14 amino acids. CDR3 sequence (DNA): TGTGCCAGCAGCCCCGGGACTGGCCAAGAGACCCAGTACTTC. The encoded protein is CASSPGTGQETQYF.

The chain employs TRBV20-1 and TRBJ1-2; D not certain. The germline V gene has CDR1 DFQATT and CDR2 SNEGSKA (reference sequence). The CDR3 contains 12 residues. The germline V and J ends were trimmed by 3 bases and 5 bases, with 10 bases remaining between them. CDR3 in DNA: TGCAGTGCTAGGAGCGTTCGTTATGGCTACACCTTC. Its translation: CSARSVRYGYTF.